This entry lists 26 T cell receptor beta chains sequenced from one sample in a study of cytomegalovirus exposure and HLA in healthy donors. PCR amplification relied on 60 Vbeta primers (plus 13 Jbeta primers). The data were produced by immunoSEQ multiplex PCR, yet TCRdb's version contains in-frame clones alone and is incomplete. There are under 200,000 clones in the sample; 82% occur only once, and 8.5% lies in the top ten. Sequenced sample: PBMCs. The receptors derive from a male donor in good health and CMV-seropositive.

The rearrangement uses TRBV2 and TRBJ2-1, with 11 nucleotides matching TRBD2. The CDR3 has 14 amino acids. The germline CDR1 and CDR2 sequences are SNHLY and FYNNEI. The trim removed 3 bases at V and 11 bases at J, leaving 6 bases unmatched. CDR3 sequence: CASSDGLAGGKQFF. CDR3 DNA: TGTGCCAGCAGTGACGGGCTAGCGGGAGGTAAGCAGTTCTTC.

The chain couples TRBV30 to TRBJ1-2, with 7 bases lining up with TRBD1. V lost 3 bases, J lost 4 bases, and 11 bases stayed unmatched. The CDR3 spans 15 residues. Germline V gene data show CDR1 as GTSNPN and CDR2 as SVGIG (reference sequence). This chain's CDR3 is CAWSRRGQLLYGYTF. DNA for the CDR3: TGTGCCTGGAGCCGCCGGGGACAGCTACTCTATGGCTACACCTTC.

The rearrangement joins TRBV5-1 to TRBJ2-1; 10 bases are shared with TRBD2. Per germline, CDR1 SGHRS and CDR2 YFSETQ. The CDR3 contains 15 residues. V was clipped by 0 bases and J by 8 bases; unmatched bases: 5. The CDR3 region has the DNA TGCGCCAGCAGCTTGGCTAGCGGGAGTATCTATGAGCAGTTCTTC. This translates into CASSLASGSIYEQFF. The complete variable domain, with remaining parts taken from reference TRBV5-1 and TRBJ2-1, reads KAGVTQTPRYLIKTRGQQVTLSCSPISGHRSVSWYQQTPGQGLQFLFEYFSETQRNKGNFPGRFSGRQFSNSRSEMNVSTLELGDSALYLCASSLASGSIYEQFFGPGTRLTVL.

The chain joins TRBV29-1 to TRBJ2-7, with D perhaps matching TRBD1 (6 bases). The CDR3 extends over 14 amino acids. Trimming cost V 5 bases and J 0 bases, with 14 bases left between them. Per germline, CDR1 SQVTM and CDR2 ANQGSEA. Written as DNA, the CDR3 is TGCAGCGTTCACGGACAGCTGAGCTCCTACGAGCAGTACTTC. Protein: CSVHGQLSSYEQYF.

This clone was counted between two and nine times. The V call is TRBV4-1, the J call TRBJ2-5, with TRBD2 matching 15 bases. Trimming took 4 bases from V and 3 from J; bases not matched to a gene: 9. The CDR3 has 18 amino acids. Germline CDR1 MGHRA, CDR2 YSYEKL. This chain's CDR3 is CASSRGLAGGPSEETQYF. The CDR3 nucleotides read TGCGCCAGCAGCCGAGGACTAGCGGGAGGGCCATCAGAAGAGACCCAGTACTTC.

Worth noting for this clone: Distinct nucleotide sequences in the sample also encode this CDR3. This sequence joins TRBV5-1 and TRBJ2-5; maybe TRBD1 (5 bases). This CDR3 contains 13 residues. V was pared by 1 base and J by 5 bases, with 9 bases between. Germline loops: CDR1 SGHRS, CDR2 YFSETQ. CDR3 residues: CASSLQGRETQYF. The CDR3 DNA sequence: TGCGCCAGCAGCTTGCAGGGTCGCGAGACCCAGTACTTC.

The V call is TRBV5-4, the J call TRBJ2-3; 7 bases align to TRBD2. With V trimmed by 5 bases and J by 2 bases, 14 bases remained unmatched. Germline CDR1 reads SGHNT; CDR2 reads YYREEE (reference sequence). The CDR3 totals 17 residues. The chain's CDR3 is CASRGAFQRGTTDTQYF. DNA for the CDR3: TGTGCCAGCAGAGGGGCGTTTCAGCGGGGAACCACAGATACGCAGTATTTT.

The chain joins TRBV7-2 to TRBJ1-5, with 11 bases fitting TRBD1. CDR1 is SGHTA and CDR2 is FQGNSA in the germline V gene. CDR3 length equals 14 residues. Trimming took 10 bases from V and 2 from J; bases not matched to a gene: 4. The CDR3 sequence is CATRTGGGNQPQHF. CDR3 nucleotides: TGTGCCACCCGGACAGGGGGCGGCAATCAGCCCCAGCATTTT.

This clone came up a few times. The V gene is TRBV15, the J gene TRBJ2-7; D may be TRBD1 (6 bases). Germline V lookup: CDR1 LNHNV, CDR2 YYDKDF (reference sequence). The CDR3 spans 14 residues. V lost 9 bases and J 7 bases, leaving 22 bases between the germline ends. The CDR3, as DNA: TGTGCCACGGCTCAGGGGACCCAATTCAGGGAGCAGTACTTC. This gives the protein CATAQGTQFREQYF.

This rearrangement joins TRBV18 to TRBJ2-1; tentative D call: TRBD1 (6 bases). V was pared by 5 bases and J by 7 bases, with 9 bases between. The CDR3 extends over 12 amino acids. Germline CDR1 reads KGHSH; CDR2 reads LQKENI. Written as DNA, the CDR3 is TGTGCCAGCTCAACCAGGGGAAATGAGCAGTTCTTC. As protein: CASSTRGNEQFF. Using reference TRBV18 and TRBJ2-1 for the parts outside the CDR3, the full variable domain is NAGVMQNPRHLVRRRGQEARLRCSPMKGHSHVYWYRQLPEEGLKFMVYLQKENIIDESGMPKERFSAEFPKEGPSILRIQQVVRGDSAAYFCASSTRGNEQFFGPGTRLTVL.

The chain recombines TRBV7-8 with TRBJ2-3; no reliable D call. Germline loops: CDR1 SGHVS, CDR2 FQNEAQ. The CDR3 consists of 14 residues. V was trimmed by 0 bases and J by 0 bases, leaving 4 bases between them. The CDR3 sequence is CASSLAESTDTQYF. CDR3 coding DNA: TGTGCCAGCAGCTTAGCAGAGAGCACAGATACGCAGTATTTT.

The chain recombines TRBV12-5 with TRBJ2-1; tentatively, D is TRBD1 (6 bases). Per the germline V gene, CDR1 is LGHNT and CDR2 is FRNRAP. V was trimmed by 0 bases and J by 5 bases, leaving 14 bases between them. This CDR3 contains 16 residues. CDR3 protein: CASGLVTGILDNEQFF. The CDR3 nucleotides are TGTGCTAGTGGTTTGGTTACAGGGATTCTGGACAATGAGCAGTTCTTC.

V is TRBV5-4 and J is TRBJ2-2; D is possibly TRBD2 (5 bases). Germline V CDR1 and CDR2: SGHNT, YYREEE (reference sequence). With 3 bases removed from V and 3 bases from J, the gap between germline ends came to 9 bases. This CDR3 has 14 residues. The CDR3 protein is CASSSGLYTGELFF. CDR3 bases: TGTGCCAGCAGCTCCGGACTGTACACCGGGGAGCTGTTTTTT.

This chain links TRBV12-5 with TRBJ1-1; D is possibly TRBD1 (5 bases). The V gene's germline CDR1 is LGHNT and CDR2 FRNRAP. This CDR3 has 15 amino acids. V was cut by 0 bases and J by 2 bases, with 10 bases left in between. CDR3 residues: CASGLVHGGNTEAFF. CDR3 sequence (DNA): TGTGCTAGTGGTTTGGTACACGGGGGAAACACTGAAGCTTTCTTT.

The rearrangement joins TRBV5-4 to TRBJ2-5; TRBD2 agrees at 7 bases. Germline V gives CDR1 SGHNT, CDR2 YYREEE (reference sequence). The CDR3 sequence is 13 residues long. Trimming removed 4 bases from V and 3 bases from J; junction bases left unmatched: 3. CDR3 nucleotides: TGTGCCAGCAGCGGGCTAGCGGAAGAGACCCAGTACTTC. This encodes CASSGLAEETQYF.

The rearrangement uses TRBV4-1 and TRBJ2-5; D is possibly TRBD2 (5 bases). The J call may be mistaken, given a closer DNA end match to TRBJ2-7. CDR3 length: 14 amino acids. Looked up from germline, CDR1 is MGHRA and CDR2 is YSYEKL. Here the CDR3 reads CASSPRRGSYEQYF. The CDR3 coding sequence is TGCGCCAGCAGCCCCCGGCGAGGGAGCTACGAGCAGTACTTC.

The J gene is TRBJ1-4, the V gene TRBV7-2, with 8 bases that match TRBD1. The CDR3 covers 14 residues. Germline CDR1 reads SGHTA; CDR2 reads FQGNSA. V trimming: 6 bases; J trimming: 8 bases; junction bases outside the gene matches: 8. The CDR3 sequence: CASRRQGMGEKLFF. The CDR3 DNA is TGTGCCAGCAGAAGACAGGGGATGGGGGAAAAACTGTTTTTT.

The genes are TRBV30 and TRBJ2-2, with D possibly matching TRBD1 (5 bases). Germline CDR1 is GTSNPN and CDR2 is SVGIG (reference sequence). V lost 0 bases and J lost 1, with 9 bases in between. The CDR3 contains 15 residues. The CDR3 loop is CAWSVGQGNTGELFF. The CDR3 nucleotides read TGTGCCTGGAGTGTTGGGCAGGGGAACACCGGGGAGCTGTTTTTT.

The V call is TRBV4-1, the J call TRBJ1-5; D not resolved. The CDR3 consists of 13 residues. The V and J ends lost 0 bases and 6 bases respectively, with 6 bases between them. Germline CDR1 MGHRA, CDR2 YSYEKL. CDR3 loop: CASSQDPSQPQHF. CDR3 bases: TGCGCCAGCAGCCAAGATCCCAGTCAGCCCCAGCATTTT.

This chain links TRBV27 with TRBJ2-1, with 14 bases that match TRBD2. Germline V CDR1 and CDR2: MNHEY, SMNVEV (reference sequence). This CDR3 contains 15 residues. Unmatched junction bases numbered 10, after V lost 6 bases and J lost 12 bases. CDR3 DNA sequence: TGTGCCAGCAGGTCCCCCGCGACTAGCGGGAGGGTGCAGTTCTTC. Protein product: CASRSPATSGRVQFF.

Comments on this clone: One end of the junction fails to match germline, which may point to a read error. V is TRBV6-5 and J is TRBJ1-3, with unresolved D. This CDR3 contains 11 residues. Germline lookup yields CDR1 MNHEY and CDR2 SVGAGI. The CDR3 spells CAGSLGNTIYF. CDR3 nucleotide sequence: TGTGCCGGCAGCCTTGGAAACACCATATATTTT.

The rearrangement uses TRBV14 and TRBJ2-7; 12 nucleotides match TRBD2. The ends lost 3 bases at V and 6 bases at J; junction bases unmatched: 9. The CDR3 is 16 residues long. The V gene's germline CDR1 is SGHDN and CDR2 FVKESK. The CDR3 DNA is TGTGCCAGCAGCCAGCGGTGGACTAGCGGGAACTCCGAGCAGTACTTC. This gives the protein CASSQRWTSGNSEQYF.

The rearrangement joins TRBV7-2 to TRBJ1-1; TRBD1 is a possible D gene (5 bases). CDR3 length equals 14 residues. Germline values: CDR1 SGHTA, CDR2 FQGNSA. Trimming cost V 3 bases and J 7 bases, with 15 bases left between them. The CDR3 reads CASSFNRGFSEAFF. The CDR3 bases are TGTGCCAGCAGCTTCAATCGGGGGTTCAGTGAAGCTTTCTTT.

The chain couples TRBV28 to TRBJ1-2, with a weak D call TRBD1 (6 bases). CDR3 length: 13 residues. V lost 7 bases and J lost 5, with 14 bases in between. Germline V gene sequence: CDR1 MDHEN, CDR2 SYDVKM. CDR3 nucleotide sequence: TGTGCCAGCACATCAGGGGAGGGATATGGCTACACCTTC. This translates into CASTSGEGYGYTF.

The chain employs TRBV18 and TRBJ2-7; 8 bases line up with TRBD1. This CDR3 contains 15 residues. Germline lookup yields CDR1 KGHSH and CDR2 LQKENI. Unmatched junction bases numbered 4, after V lost 1 base and J lost 2 bases. CDR3 region: CASSPRQGSPYEQYF. The DNA for the CDR3 is TGTGCCAGCTCACCACGACAGGGGTCACCCTACGAGCAGTACTTC.

This chain uses TRBV19 with TRBJ1-2; 12 nucleotides align to TRBD1. This CDR3 is 16 amino acids long. Germline trimming cut 3 bases from V and 5 bases from J; bases unmatched to any gene: 7. Looked up from germline, CDR1 is LNHDA and CDR2 is SQIVND (reference sequence). CDR3 protein: CASSIPGQGARYGYTF. The CDR3 DNA is TGTGCCAGTAGTATCCCGGGACAGGGGGCCCGGTATGGCTACACCTTC. Variable domain in full (rest from reference TRBV19 and TRBJ1-2): DGGITQSPKYLFRKEGQNVTLSCEQNLNHDAMYWYRQDPGQGLRLIYYSQIVNDFQKGDIAEGYSVSREKKESFPLTVTSAQKNPTAFYLCASSIPGQGARYGYTFGSGTRLTVV.